Below are 16 T cell receptor beta chains sequenced from a single sample in a study of identical twins. TCRdb ran MiXCR on the 5' RACE reads and lists one entry per CDR3 protein. The data contain some 900,000 distinct CDR3 sequences, 12% of them singletons. This sample also belongs to another study, concerning yellow fever vaccine responses in identical twins.

Sequenced sample: PBMCs. The receptors were sampled from a woman younger than 35 in good health.

The V call is TRBV10-3, the J call TRBJ2-2, with 12 bases identical to TRBD2. The length of the CDR3 is 17 residues. V lost 3 bases to trimming and J lost 2 bases; unmatched junction nucleotides: 4. Germline V CDR1 and CDR2: ENHRY, SYGVKD. In nucleotides, the CDR3 is TGTGCCATCAGTGACCTAGCGGGGGGGACAAACACCGGGGAGCTGTTTTTT. Translated: CAISDLAGGTNTGELFF.

The genes are TRBV27 and TRBJ2-1, with a possible D match to TRBD1 (7 bases). This CDR3 has 14 residues. V was trimmed by 6 bases and J by 4 bases, leaving 13 bases between them. In germline, CDR1 is MNHEY, CDR2 SMNVEV (reference sequence). In DNA, the CDR3 is TGTGCCAGCAGGGAGGGACAGTCTTACAATGAGCAGTTCTTC. Translating it yields CASREGQSYNEQFF.

The chain couples TRBV6-1 to TRBJ1-6; possible D gene TRBD1, 5 bases. Germline CDR1 reads MNHNS; CDR2 reads SASEGT. Trimming shortened V by 3 bases and J by 6 bases, and 9 bases separated the two germline ends. The CDR3 totals 14 residues. The CDR3 bases are TGTGCCAGCAGTGACCAGGGTCGTAATTCACCCCTCCACTTT. It is translated as CASSDQGRNSPLHF.

The chain recombines TRBV12-3 or TRBV12-4 with TRBJ1-5; D might be TRBD1 (5 bases). Deletions cut 2 bases from V and 1 base from J, with 9 bases between. CDR3 length equals 15 residues. The chain's CDR3 is CASSLQGWSNQPQHF. CDR3 DNA sequence: TGTGCCAGCAGTTTACAGGGTTGGAGCAATCAGCCCCAGCATTTT.

This clonotype was picked up a small number of times. This chain connects TRBV20-1 to TRBJ1-1; D gene uncertain. Trimming left V 2 bases short and J 0 bases short, with 7 bases between. Germline V gene sequence: CDR1 DFQATT, CDR2 SNEGSKA (reference sequence). The CDR3 runs 13 residues. The chain's CDR3 is CSARSQLNTEAFF. The CDR3 nucleotides are TGCAGTGCTAGAAGCCAGTTGAACACTGAAGCTTTCTTT.

This chain joins TRBV14 and TRBJ1-2, with 10 bases that match TRBD1. Per germline, CDR1 SGHDN and CDR2 FVKESK. The length of the CDR3 is 15 residues. With V trimmed by 4 bases and J by 2 bases, 4 bases remained unmatched. The CDR3 sequence is CASSPDRGGNYGYTF. CDR3 coding DNA: TGTGCCAGCAGCCCGGACAGGGGGGGAAACTATGGCTACACCTTC.

This clonotype was detected a few times. V usage is TRBV7-8 and J usage is TRBJ1-6; D is unclear. The CDR3 has 15 amino acids. Germline assignment: CDR1 SGHVS and CDR2 FQNEAQ. V lost 0 bases to trimming and J lost 5 bases, with 8 bases between them. The CDR3 DNA is TGTGCCAGCAGCTTAGCGGAACGGAATAATTCACCCCTCCACTTT. Its protein product is CASSLAERNNSPLHF.

The chain has TRBV29-1 and TRBJ2-1; 12 bases fit TRBD2. This CDR3 is 18 amino acids long. With 6 bases clipped from V and 4 bases from J, the junction kept 16 bases outside the gene matches. The germline gives CDR1 SQVTM, CDR2 ANQGSEA. CDR3 in amino acids: CSVTFPASGRDWYNEQFF. Here the CDR3 DNA reads TGCAGCGTCACTTTTCCGGCTAGCGGGAGGGATTGGTACAATGAGCAGTTCTTC.

At least ten counts were recorded for this clonotype. This chain links TRBV11-2 with TRBJ2-2, with D perhaps given as TRBD1 or TRBD2 (5 bases each). The CDR3 loop spans 14 amino acids. Germline-derived CDR1 and CDR2 are SGHAT and FQNNGV. V lost 5 bases to trimming and J lost 4 bases, with 11 bases between them. CDR3 coding DNA: TGTGCCAGCAGCCCAACTAGGGGCACCGGGGAGCTGTTTTTT. Translation gives CASSPTRGTGELFF.

This clonotype was detected ten times or more. The genes are TRBV7-9 and TRBJ2-1, with D hard to call. The CDR3 covers 15 residues. The ends were cut back, 4 bases at V and 0 bases at J, with 10 bases in the middle. Germline V CDR1 and CDR2: SEHNR, FQNEAQ (reference sequence). CDR3 amino acids: CASSSSTSSYNEQFF. CDR3 bases: TGTGCCAGCAGCTCCTCAACGAGCTCCTACAATGAGCAGTTCTTC.

This clonotype was found a few times. This chain joins TRBV3-1 and TRBJ2-1; 12 nucleotides agree with TRBD2. The V and J ends lost 4 bases and 10 bases, in that order; junction bases with no gene match: 11. Germline V gene sequence: CDR1 LGHDT, CDR2 YNNKEL (reference sequence). The CDR3 is made up of 16 amino acids. CDR3 protein: CASSLQGLAGSEEQFF. The CDR3 nucleotides are TGTGCCAGCAGCCTTCAAGGACTAGCGGGATCGGAAGAGCAGTTCTTC.

This clonotype has a handful of counts. The V gene is TRBV5-1, the J gene TRBJ1-2; 9 nucleotides line up with TRBD1. Per the germline V gene, CDR1 is SGHRS and CDR2 is YFSETQ. This CDR3 has 15 amino acids. Losses at the gene ends were 4 bases for V and 4 bases for J; bases not matched to a gene: 8. The CDR3 nucleotides are TGCGCCAGCAGCGAACGGACAGGGGCCCTCTATGGCTACACCTTC. It codes for CASSERTGALYGYTF.

This clonotype was detected a few times. The chain has TRBV15 and TRBJ2-1; the D call may be TRBD1 or TRBD2 (5 bases each). V lost 1 base, J lost 9 bases, and 10 bases lay in between. The CDR3 contains 13 residues. The germline V gene encodes CDR1 LNHNV and CDR2 YYDKDF (reference sequence). CDR3 residues: CATSRVGVSEQFF. In nucleotides, the CDR3 is TGTGCCACCAGCAGAGTGGGGGTGAGTGAGCAGTTCTTC.

V is TRBV11-2 and J is TRBJ2-7; 9 positions agree with TRBD1. This CDR3 comprises 15 residues. Germline loops: CDR1 SGHAT, CDR2 FQNNGV. J lost 5 bases, V lost 4 bases, and 9 bases had no gene match. The CDR3 coding sequence is TGTGCCAGCAGCTATTCGGACAGGGGAATTGACGAGCAGTACTTC. Translation gives CASSYSDRGIDEQYF.

This clonotype was detected only a few times. V is TRBV29-1 and J is TRBJ1-1; perhaps TRBD1 as D (6 bases). Germline assignment: CDR1 SQVTM and CDR2 ANQGSEA. This CDR3 contains 15 residues. V lost 6 bases and J 2 bases, leaving 19 bases between the germline ends. For the CDR3, the DNA is TGCAGCGTCGAACGATGGACAGAGGGAAACACTGAAGCTTTCTTT. This codes for CSVERWTEGNTEAFF.

This clonotype has a handful of counts. The V gene is TRBV12-3 or TRBV12-4, the J gene TRBJ1-2, with TRBD1 matching over 7 bases. V lost 5 bases and J lost 7; bases outside the gene matches: 4. This CDR3 is 12 amino acids long. The CDR3 nucleotides are TGTGCCAGCAGTCAGGGGGAAGCTGGCTACACCTTC. This gives the protein CASSQGEAGYTF.